This T cell receptor beta chain came from a study of T cell changes during pregnancy in multiple sclerosis. This CDR3 comprises 15 residues. V trimming: 6 bases; J trimming: 5 bases; junction bases outside the gene matches: 9. CDR1 and CDR2 (germline): MNHEY, SMNVEV (reference sequence). The protocol was immunoSEQ multiplex PCR, while the TCRdb copy is restricted to in-frame clones and leaves out a portion. The data show tens of thousands of clones, roughly nine tenths seen once. The clonotype was recovered from a female donor with multiple sclerosis, enrolled in a pregnancy study. This chain links TRBV27 with TRBJ1-4; 7 nucleotides match TRBD1. The sequenced sample was CD4+ T cells from peripheral blood mononuclear cells, obtained in the first trimester of pregnancy. The CDR3 loop is CASRLAGGRNEKLFF. CDR3 coding DNA: TGTGCCAGCAGACTTGCAGGGGGTAGGAATGAAAAACTGTTTTTT.